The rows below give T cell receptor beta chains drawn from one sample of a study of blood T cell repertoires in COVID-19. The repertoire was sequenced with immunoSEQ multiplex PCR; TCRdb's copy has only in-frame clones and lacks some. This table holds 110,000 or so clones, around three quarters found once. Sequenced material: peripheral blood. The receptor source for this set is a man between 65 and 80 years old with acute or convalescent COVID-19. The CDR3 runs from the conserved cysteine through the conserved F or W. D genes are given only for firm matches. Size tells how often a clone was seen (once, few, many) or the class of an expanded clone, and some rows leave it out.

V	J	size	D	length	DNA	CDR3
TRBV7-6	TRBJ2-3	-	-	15	TGTGCCAGCAGCCCGGGACTTCGAAGCACAGATACGCAGTATTTT	CASSPGLRSTDTQYF
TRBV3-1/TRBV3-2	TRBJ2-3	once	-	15	TGTGCCAGCAGCCAAGATGTCGGGAGAGGAGATACGCAGTATTTT	CASSQDVGRGDTQYF
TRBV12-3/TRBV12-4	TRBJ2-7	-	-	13	TGTGCCAGCGCTTTCAGGGGTGCCGACGAGCAGTACTTC	CASAFRGADEQYF
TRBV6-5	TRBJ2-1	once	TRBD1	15	TGTGCCAGCAGTCTTTACAGGGGTTACTACAATGAGCAGTTCTTC	CASSLYRGYYNEQFF
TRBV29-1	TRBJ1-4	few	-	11	TGCAGCGCTGGAGGGCATGAAAAACTGTTTTTT	CSAGGHEKLFF
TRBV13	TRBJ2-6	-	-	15	TGTGCCAGCAGCTTACCCAACTCTGGGGCCAACGTCCTGACTTTC	CASSLPNSGANVLTF
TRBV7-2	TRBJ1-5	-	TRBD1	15	TGTGCCAGCAGCTTAGTTCAGGGGGTCAATCAGCCCCAGCATTTT	CASSLVQGVNQPQHF
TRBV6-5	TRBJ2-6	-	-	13	TGTGCCATAGGGAGCTCTGGGGCCAACGTCCTGACTTTC	CAIGSSGANVLTF
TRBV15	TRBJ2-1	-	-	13	TGTGCCACCAGCACCAGTACCTACAATGAGCAGTTCTTC	CATSTSTYNEQFF
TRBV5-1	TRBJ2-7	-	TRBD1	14	TGCGCCAGCAGCACGGGACAGGGAGCCTACGAGCAGTACTTC	CASSTGQGAYEQYF
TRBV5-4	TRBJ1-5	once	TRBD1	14	TGTGCCAGCAGCACACAGGGGGTAAATCAGCCCCAGCATTTT	CASSTQGVNQPQHF
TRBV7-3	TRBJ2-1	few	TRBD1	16	TGTGCCAGCAGCCTTCTACCGGGACAGGGGGCAGGTGAGCAGTTCTTC	CASSLLPGQGAGEQFF
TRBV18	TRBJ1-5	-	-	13	TGTGCCAGCTCACCCAGGGACAATCAGCCCCAGCATTTT	CASSPRDNQPQHF
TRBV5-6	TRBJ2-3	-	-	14	TGTGCCAGCAGCCTGCTGGGAGGCACAGATACGCAGTATTTT	CASSLLGGTDTQYF
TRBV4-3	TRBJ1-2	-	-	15	TGCGCCAGCAGCCAGCCGGGACAAACTGCTTATGGCTACACCTTC	CASSQPGQTAYGYTF
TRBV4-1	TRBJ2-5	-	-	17	TGCGCCAGCAGCCAAGATCAGGGGGGAGGATATCCGGAGACCCAGTACTTC	CASSQDQGGGYPETQYF
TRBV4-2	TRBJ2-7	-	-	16	TGTGCCAGCAGCCAAGATTTGCATGCGGGGCCCCACGAGCAGTACTTC	CASSQDLHAGPHEQYF
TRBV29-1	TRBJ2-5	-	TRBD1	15	TGCAGCGTTGAAGAAGGGACAGGGGAATGGGAGACCCAGTACTTC	CSVEEGTGEWETQYF